These 16 T cell receptor beta chains share one sample of origin, sequenced in a study of T-cell memory formation after mild COVID-19. TCRdb re-analysed the 5' RACE reads in MiXCR, keeping a single row per CDR3 protein. This table has about 560,000 distinct CDR3 sequences, about a fifth appearing once. Sample: PBMCs or a T cell subset sorted from them (not recorded which). The origin of the receptors is an adult woman who had mild COVID-19 (a few samples of this study predate the infection). Cell type and time point are not known.

V is TRBV2 and J is TRBJ2-1; 9 nucleotides agree with TRBD2. The CDR3 has 17 residues. V was clipped by 1 base and J by 3 bases; unmatched bases: 7. Germline CDR1 SNHLY, CDR2 FYNNEI. The DNA of the CDR3 is TGTGCCAGCAGTGAAGGGCTAGCGGGAACCGACTACAATGAGCAGTTCTTC. It is translated as CASSEGLAGTDYNEQFF.

In this sample, this clonotype turned up a few times. The chain employs TRBV12-3 or TRBV12-4 and TRBJ2-7; 7 bases line up with TRBD1. This CDR3 contains 15 residues. Trimming at V came to 5 bases and at J to 2 bases, leaving 9 bases not matched to a gene. The CDR3 DNA is TGTGCCAGCAGTACCGACAGGGTAACGGCCTACGAGCAGTACTTC. It specifies CASSTDRVTAYEQYF.

This clonotype was detected only a few times. The V and J genes are TRBV7-3 and TRBJ2-1, with TRBD2 matching over 11 bases. This CDR3 has 16 residues. V was clipped by 3 bases and J by 8 bases; unmatched bases: 9. Looked up from germline, CDR1 is SGHTA and CDR2 is FQGTGA. The CDR3 DNA sequence: TGTGCCAGCAGCTTTGGGTCACTAGCGGGAGTACATGAGCAGTTCTTC. It specifies CASSFGSLAGVHEQFF.

This clonotype has only a few counts. CDR3 sequence (DNA): TGTGCCAGCAGCTTAGGGACTACAGGGGCGACGATCATCGAGCAGTACTTC. It specifies CASSLGTTGATIIEQYF. V gene TRBV7-6 combines with J gene TRBJ2-7, with a possible D match to TRBD1 (7 bases). Per germline, CDR1 SGHVS and CDR2 FNYEAQ. The length of the CDR3 is 17 residues. Trimming cost V 1 base and J 6 bases, with 22 bases left between them.

This chain joins TRBV7-3 and TRBJ2-6; D is perhaps TRBD1 (5 bases). Germline-derived CDR1 and CDR2 are SGHTA and FQGTGA. V was cut by 6 bases and J by 2 bases, with 11 bases left in between. This CDR3 contains 15 residues. CDR3 sequence reads: CASSGQGAGANVLTF. The CDR3 DNA reads TGTGCCAGCAGTGGACAAGGGGCTGGGGCCAACGTCCTGACTTTC.

This clonotype was found a few times. The V call is TRBV6-2 or TRBV6-3, the J call TRBJ2-7, with TRBD2 matching 8 bases. The CDR3 is 15 amino acids. The germline gives CDR1 MNHEY, CDR2 SVGEGT. J gave up 6 bases and V 0 bases, and 7 bases lay outside the gene matches. This chain's CDR3 is CASSYSVAGKTEQYF. CDR3 nucleotide sequence: TGTGCCAGCAGTTACTCAGTAGCGGGGAAGACCGAGCAGTACTTC.

The J gene is TRBJ2-1, the V gene TRBV5-1, with 8 bases that match TRBD2. The germline gives CDR1 SGHRS, CDR2 YFSETQ. The CDR3 runs 15 residues. The V segment lost 4 bases and the J segment 1 base; nucleotides outside the gene matches: 4. CDR3 protein: CASSGLAGSYNEQFF. The CDR3 nucleotides are TGCGCCAGCAGCGGACTAGCTGGGTCCTACAATGAGCAGTTCTTC.

This chain joins TRBV5-1 and TRBJ2-2; D gene unclear. Between the trimmed V and J ends, which lost 0 bases and 1 base, there was a span of 7 bases. Germline values: CDR1 SGHRS, CDR2 YFSETQ. The CDR3 loop spans 15 amino acids. The CDR3: CASSLEGLNTGELFF. The DNA for the CDR3 is TGCGCCAGCAGCTTGGAAGGGTTGAACACCGGGGAGCTGTTTTTT.

The chain has TRBV14 and TRBJ1-1; D gene unclear. CDR1 and CDR2 (germline): SGHDN, FVKESK. Trimming took off 0 bases at V and 0 bases at J, with 5 bases between the two ends. The CDR3 contains 14 residues. CDR3 amino acids: CASSQDLMNTEAFF. Written as DNA, the CDR3 is TGTGCCAGCAGCCAAGATCTCATGAACACTGAAGCTTTCTTT.

The chain has TRBV29-1 and TRBJ2-7, with 9 bases identical to TRBD2. Trimming removed 4 bases from V and 1 base from J; junction bases left unmatched: 2. Germline assignment: CDR1 SQVTM and CDR2 ANQGSEA. The CDR3 contains 13 residues. The CDR3 DNA reads TGCAGCGTTGGACTAGCGGTTTCCTACGAGCAGTACTTC. Translating gives CSVGLAVSYEQYF.

The rearrangement joins TRBV7-3 to TRBJ2-2, with D hard to call. The CDR3 is 17 residues long. V was trimmed by 4 bases and J by 4 bases, leaving 19 bases between them. Germline-derived CDR1 and CDR2 are SGHTA and FQGTGA. The CDR3 region has the DNA TGTGCCAGCAGCTCCCACGCGCAGTGGGGTTTCACCGGGGAGCTGTTTTTT. Its protein is CASSSHAQWGFTGELFF.

This clonotype was recorded many times. The chain uses TRBV5-5 and TRBJ2-3; D ambiguous. CDR3 size: 14 residues. Germline CDR1 reads SGHKS; CDR2 reads YYEKEE (reference sequence). V was pared by 5 bases and J by 0 bases, with 10 bases between. This chain's CDR3 is CASSRTDSTDTQYF. In nucleotides, the CDR3 is TGTGCCAGCAGTCGGACCGATAGCACAGATACGCAGTATTTT.

J is TRBJ1-1 and V is TRBV5-1; unclear D gene. The CDR3 sequence is 17 residues long. The ends were cut back, 1 base at V and 0 bases at J, with 16 bases in the middle. Germline loops: CDR1 SGHRS, CDR2 YFSETQ. The CDR3 reads CASSLWEITPMNTEAFF. The CDR3 DNA sequence: TGCGCCAGCAGCTTGTGGGAGATCACACCGATGAACACTGAAGCTTTCTTT. The variable domain in full, completed from reference TRBV5-1 and TRBJ1-1, reads KAGVTQTPRYLIKTRGQQVTLSCSPISGHRSVSWYQQTPGQGLQFLFEYFSETQRNKGNFPGRFSGRQFSNSRSEMNVSTLELGDSALYLCASSLWEITPMNTEAFFGQGTRLTVV.

This clonotype came up a few times. The rearrangement uses TRBV7-2 and TRBJ2-3; a possible D gene is TRBD2 (5 bases). Looked up from germline, CDR1 is SGHTA and CDR2 is FQGNSA. The CDR3 is 18 amino acids. V lost 1 base and J 2 bases, leaving 19 bases between the germline ends. CDR3 nucleotides: TGTGCCAGCAGCTTAGTTCAGGCTTTGCGGGCTCCCACAGATACGCAGTATTTT. Its translation is CASSLVQALRAPTDTQYF.

A few counts support this clonotype. The rearrangement joins TRBV23-1 to TRBJ2-3; the D gene is possibly TRBD2 (6 bases). TRBV23-1 is treated as an ORF (open reading frame) with a function not yet certain. The CDR3 runs to 18 residues. The V gene lost 4 bases and the J gene lost 4 bases, with 24 bases spanning the gap. The CDR3 region is CASSPLSPGLPIADTQYF. The DNA for the CDR3 is TGCGCCAGCAGTCCTCTCTCACCGGGACTTCCAATAGCAGATACGCAGTATTTT.

The V and J genes are TRBV6-5 and TRBJ1-3, with unresolved D. The V end lost 2 bases, the J end lost 0 bases, and 8 bases lay between the germline ends. The CDR3 has 15 amino acids. Germline V gene data show CDR1 as MNHEY and CDR2 as SVGAGI. This CDR3 is CASSYGRNSGNTIYF. CDR3 bases: TGTGCCAGCAGTTACGGACGGAACTCTGGAAACACCATATATTTT.